The rows below give T cell receptor beta chains drawn from one sample of a study of siplizumab effects on memory and regulatory T cells. Repertoires were generated with immunoSEQ multiplex PCR, while TCRdb's copy carries only in-frame clones and drops some. The profile shows about 110,000 clones, 92% of them singletons. The specimen sequenced was Tregs sorted from blood. The receptors here all came from a human donor in good health. Both conserved end residues are part of each CDR3. The order of the fields is J gene, V gene, CDR3 protein.

>TRBJ2-7|TRBV7-9
CASSWQTYEQYF
>TRBJ1-2|TRBV29-1
CSVGDGGYTF
>TRBJ2-1|TRBV19
CASSTPGWTSGSNEQFF
>TRBJ2-7|TRBV18
CASSPRGLAGEFYEQYF
>TRBJ1-5|TRBV6-6
CASSYTDSNQPQHF
>TRBJ1-1|TRBV6-5
CASSYSAGVTEAFF
>TRBJ1-2|TRBV5-1
CASSKGQDHGYTF
>TRBJ2-7|TRBV5-4
CASSSPGLLTYEQYF
>TRBJ2-7|TRBV2
CASSQPLYGTGFLAGGGEQYF
>TRBJ1-3|TRBV19
CASSISHSGNTIYF
>TRBJ1-4|TRBV25-1
CASSEARVNEKLFF
>TRBJ1-5|TRBV29-1
CSVVVGQGQQPQHF
>TRBJ1-2|TRBV7-9
CASSFRLGRGYTF
>TRBJ2-3|TRBV9
CASSVTLTSGGSDTQYF
>TRBJ1-2|TRBV6-4
CASSQGAGYTF
>TRBJ1-2|TRBV29-1
CSVPRAPGVDVGYTF
>TRBJ2-7|TRBV30
CAWSLASYEQYF
>TRBJ2-2|TRBV5-1
CASSLSGVNTGELFF
>TRBJ2-2|TRBV29-1
CSASKGANTGELFF
>TRBJ2-1|TRBV11-1
CASSLVPPSGRAGNEQFF
>TRBJ1-3|TRBV4-1
CASSPTRTGLSGNTIYF
>TRBJ1-4|TRBV5-1
CASSLASGINEKLFF
>TRBJ2-7|TRBV4-1
CASSQDNIGPYEQYF
>TRBJ2-7|TRBV6-1
CASSGQSYEQYF
>TRBJ1-6|TRBV6-5
CASSYSMVGLSPLHF
>TRBJ2-1|TRBV5-8
CASSLGRAYNEQFF
>TRBJ2-1|TRBV5-6
CASRLTGGSYNEQFF
>TRBJ2-2|TRBV4-1
CASSHSWAGPGELFF
>TRBJ2-3|TRBV5-1
CASSGGSTDTQYF